This T cell receptor (beta chain) originates from a study of blood T cell repertoires in COVID-19. Study overall: From T cells, B-cell-depleted T cells, or PBMCs came the material, which was cDNA or gDNA.

Repertoires were generated with immunoSEQ multiplex PCR, while TCRdb's copy carries only in-frame clones and drops some. In the table there are 110,000 or so clones, less than 90% of which are singletons. The source material was peripheral blood. This TCR came from a man between 65 and 80 years old who had recovered from COVID-19.

DNA of the CDR3: TGCAGTGCTAGTCCCAGACAGACTAGCACAGATACGCAGTATTTT. Its translation is CSASPRQTSTDTQYF. The V call is TRBV20-1, the J call TRBJ2-3; D may be TRBD1 (5 bases). Germline V gene data show CDR1 as DFQATT and CDR2 as SNEGSKA (reference sequence). V lost 3 bases and J 0 bases, leaving 13 bases between the germline ends. The CDR3 is 15 amino acids.